These T cell receptor beta chains were read from a single sample in a study of shared clonotypes between healthy human individuals. Data came from immunoSEQ multiplex PCR; TCRdb stores just in-frame clones and leaves some out. This table has more than 150,000 clones, approximately 95% appearing once. The source material was naive CD4+ T cells sorted from blood. These receptors were collected from a woman in her 30s in good health. Each CDR3 is given with its conserved first and last residue. A D gene is named only where the DNA matches it firmly. The listing skips clone size in some rows; elsewhere it reads once, few, many or a size class.

NA | TRBJ1-1 | NA | 15 | TRBV28 | TGTGCCAGCTGTTTGGGGGGGCAGGAGAACACTGAAGCTTTCTTT | CASCLGGQENTEAFF
TRBD1 | TRBJ2-7 | NA | 13 | TRBV6-6 | TGTGCCAGCAGGGGACAGGCTACCTACGAGCAGTACTTC | CASRGQATYEQYF
NA | TRBJ2-3 | NA | 19 | TRBV15 | TGTGCCACCAGCAGAGACCGACTACAAATCTTGACTAGCACAGATACGCAGTATTTT | CATSRDRLQILTSTDTQYF
NA | TRBJ2-7 | NA | 13 | TRBV9 | TGTGCCAGCAGCGTTCGGGAAGCTGGCGAGCAGTACTTC | CASSVREAGEQYF
NA | TRBJ1-1 | NA | 16 | TRBV4-1 | TGCGCCAGCAGCCAAGAAGTAGGGACGGTGAACACTGAAGCTTTCTTT | CASSQEVGTVNTEAFF
TRBD2 | TRBJ2-7 | few | 14 | TRBV28 | TGTGCCAGCAGTCTCCAGCGGGGCACCTACGAGCAGTACTTC | CASSLQRGTYEQYF
NA | TRBJ2-3 | NA | 14 | TRBV6-6 | TGTGCCAGCAGTTTTGGTGGTTCCACAGATACGCAGTATTTT | CASSFGGSTDTQYF
TRBD1 | TRBJ2-5 | NA | 13 | TRBV11-2 | TGTGCCAGCAGCTGGGGACAGAAAGAGACCCAGTACTTC | CASSWGQKETQYF
TRBD2 | TRBJ2-7 | NA | 18 | TRBV11-2 | TGTGCCAGCAGCCCCTGGACTAGCGGGATAGGGCCGCTAGGCGAGCAGTACTTC | CASSPWTSGIGPLGEQYF
TRBD1 | TRBJ1-5 | NA | 15 | TRBV28 | TGTGCCAGCAGTTTCCCCGGGACAGGTAATCAGCCCCAGCATTTT | CASSFPGTGNQPQHF
TRBD1 | TRBJ1-2 | NA | 13 | TRBV6-6 | TGTGCCAGCAGAGCCGGGACAGGGTATGGCTACACCTTC | CASRAGTGYGYTF
NA | TRBJ2-6 | NA | 13 | TRBV6-5 | TGTGCCAGCAGAGGGTCTGGGGCCAACGTCCTGACTTTC | CASRGSGANVLTF
TRBD2 | TRBJ2-7 | once | 14 | TRBV6-6 | TGTGCCAGCACGAGAGTAGCGGGGGCCTACGAGCAGTACTTC | CASTRVAGAYEQYF
NA | TRBJ2-3 | NA | 14 | TRBV9 | TGTGCCAGCAGCGCCGCTGAAGGCACAGATACGCAGTATTTT | CASSAAEGTDTQYF
NA | TRBJ2-2 | NA | 11 | TRBV11-2 | TGTGCCAGCCAGGGTGCCGGGGAGCTGTTTTTT | CASQGAGELFF
NA | TRBJ2-7 | NA | 12 | TRBV7-9 | TGTGCCAGTCGCGCCGGGGACCGCGAGCAGTACTTC | CASRAGDREQYF
NA | TRBJ1-2 | once | 13 | TRBV7-9 | TGTGCCAGCAGCTTATACGATAACTATGGCTACACCTTC | CASSLYDNYGYTF
TRBD1 | TRBJ2-5 | NA | 15 | TRBV28 | TGTGCCAGCAGTAGACAGGGGGTACGCCAAGAGACCCAGTACTTC | CASSRQGVRQETQYF
NA | TRBJ2-1 | NA | 14 | TRBV9 | TGTGCCAGCAGCGCAAGCCTTACCTACAATGAGCAGTTCTTC | CASSASLTYNEQFF
NA | TRBJ2-7 | few | 17 | TRBV18 | TGTGCCAGCTCCTCGCGCGAGTCGGAGGGAGGCCTCTCCGAGCAGTACTTC | CASSSRESEGGLSEQYF
TRBD1 | TRBJ2-5 | NA | 15 | TRBV13 | TGTGCCAGCAGCGGGCTTTACAGGGGGCTGGAGACCCAGTACTTC | CASSGLYRGLETQYF
TRBD2 | TRBJ2-1 | NA | 17 | TRBV13 | TGTGCCAGCAGCTTCCTTTGGACTAGCGGGAGCGACAATGAGCAGTTCTTC | CASSFLWTSGSDNEQFF
NA | TRBJ2-7 | NA | 16 | TRBV5-4 | TGTGCCAGCAGCCAAGATCGGCTGGTCTCTCTTTACGAGCAGTACTTC | CASSQDRLVSLYEQYF
NA | TRBJ2-3 | NA | 15 | TRBV5-4 | TGTGCCAGCAGCCTGGCCGTCGATGTTGCAGATACGCAGTATTTT | CASSLAVDVADTQYF
NA | TRBJ2-3 | NA | 14 | TRBV6-5 | TGTGCCAGCAGTTACAACAGGGCCGGGGATACGCAGTATTTT | CASSYNRAGDTQYF
NA | TRBJ1-4 | NA | 16 | TRBV11-2 | TGTGCCAGCAGCTTAGTTGGTACAGCGATTAATGAAAAACTGTTTTTT | CASSLVGTAINEKLFF
NA | TRBJ2-7 | NA | 17 | TRBV30 | TGTGCCTGGAGCCCTACGAGGACGTGGGGACCCTCCTACGAGCAGTACTTC | CAWSPTRTWGPSYEQYF
NA | TRBJ2-7 | once | 13 | TRBV19 | TGTGCCAGTTCGAGGGGCGGTGCGGGCGAGCAGTACTTC | CASSRGGAGEQYF
TRBD1 | TRBJ2-5 | NA | 14 | TRBV25-1 | TGTGCCAGCAGTCCGGTGACAGGGATTGGGACCCAGTACTTC | CASSPVTGIGTQYF
TRBD1 | TRBJ2-3 | once | 16 | TRBV4-1 | TGCGCCAGCAGCCAAGAAGGACAGGGAACACAAGATACGCAGTATTTT | CASSQEGQGTQDTQYF
NA | TRBJ2-5 | NA | 13 | TRBV7-9 | TGTGCCACCAAAACAGGGACGGAAGAGACCCAGTACTTC | CATKTGTEETQYF
TRBD1 | TRBJ1-4 | NA | 15 | TRBV7-2 | TGTGCCAGCAGCTTAGTAGTTGGACAGGGGGAAAAACTGTTTTTT | CASSLVVGQGEKLFF
NA | TRBJ2-7 | NA | 15 | TRBV11-2 | TGTGCCAGCAGCTTCCCCCACACAGGGCTTTACGAGCAGTACTTC | CASSFPHTGLYEQYF
TRBD2 | TRBJ2-3 | NA | 18 | TRBV7-6 | TGTGCCAGCAGCTTAGCGCAAATTGCGGGAGGGCCCACAGATACGCAGTATTTT | CASSLAQIAGGPTDTQYF
NA | TRBJ1-1 | NA | 14 | TRBV11-2 | TGTGCCAGCAGCTTAGCCGGGGGGAACACTGAAGCTTTCTTT | CASSLAGGNTEAFF
NA | TRBJ1-1 | NA | 13 | TRBV11-1 | TGTGCCAGCAGCTTGGACCCAAACACTGAAGCTTTCTTT | CASSLDPNTEAFF
TRBD1 | TRBJ1-4 | NA | 15 | TRBV7-8 | TGTGCCAGCAGCTCGAACTCAGGGGGCATCGAAAAACTGTTTTTT | CASSSNSGGIEKLFF
NA | TRBJ2-3 | NA | 15 | TRBV28 | TGTGCCAGCAGTCCTTGGGAGTCCGGCACAGATACGCAGTATTTT | CASSPWESGTDTQYF
TRBD2 | TRBJ2-3 | NA | 17 | TRBV4-1 | TGCGCCAGCAGCCAGACCCCCGGGACTAGTAGCACAGATACGCAGTATTTT | CASSQTPGTSSTDTQYF
TRBD1 | TRBJ2-7 | NA | 17 | TRBV4-1 | TGCGCCAGCAGCCACCGCGTCACAGGGGTTGTTTCCTACGAGCAGTACTTC | CASSHRVTGVVSYEQYF
NA | TRBJ2-5 | NA | 13 | TRBV7-8 | TGTGCCAGCACCCCTAGCGTTTTGGAGACCCAGTACTTC | CASTPSVLETQYF
NA | TRBJ2-6 | NA | 17 | TRBV28 | TGTGCCAGCAGAGACACGGCAGTGAGTTCTGGGGCCAACGTCCTGACTTTC | CASRDTAVSSGANVLTF
NA | TRBJ1-5 | NA | 14 | TRBV6-5 | TGTGCCAGCAGCCTTCAGGGTCGGGGCCAGCCCCAGCATTTT | CASSLQGRGQPQHF
TRBD1 | TRBJ1-4 | NA | 13 | TRBV30 | TGTGCCTGGATGGGGACAGTTAATGAAAAACTGTTTTTT | CAWMGTVNEKLFF
NA | TRBJ1-1 | NA | 15 | TRBV5-1 | TGCGCCAGCAGCCCACGTCAGGGTTTGAACACTGAAGCTTTCTTT | CASSPRQGLNTEAFF
NA | TRBJ2-2 | NA | 15 | TRBV18 | TGTGCCACCCTATCCCCGCTTGAGAACACCGGGGAGCTGTTTTTT | CATLSPLENTGELFF
NA | TRBJ2-7 | NA | 15 | TRBV9 | TGTGCCAGCAGCGTAGAGCTGCGGGGGCCCTACGAGCAGTACTTC | CASSVELRGPYEQYF
TRBD2 | TRBJ2-1 | NA | 17 | TRBV11-2 | TGTGCCAGCAGCACAGGCACTGCGGGAGGCCGTTACAATGAGCAGTTCTTC | CASSTGTAGGRYNEQFF
NA | TRBJ2-7 | once | 15 | TRBV10-3 | TGTGCCATCAGTGAGTCCCCACTCTGGGACTACGAGCAGTACTTC | CAISESPLWDYEQYF
NA | TRBJ1-4 | NA | 15 | TRBV15 | TGTGCCACCAGCAGAGATCCGCGGGGGTCTGAAAAACTGTTTTTT | CATSRDPRGSEKLFF
TRBD1 | TRBJ2-1 | NA | 15 | TRBV5-6 | TGTGCCAGCAGCTTGGTGGACAGGGCTGGCGATGAGCAGTTCTTC | CASSLVDRAGDEQFF
NA | TRBJ1-2 | NA | 13 | TRBV29-1 | TGCAGCGTTGCTCTGACACCTAACTATGGCTACACCTTC | CSVALTPNYGYTF
TRBD2 | TRBJ2-7 | few | 16 | TRBV5-4 | TGTGCCAGCAGCCCGGGGGGGACTAGCGGGATTTACGAGCAGTACTTC | CASSPGGTSGIYEQYF
NA | TRBJ2-5 | NA | 13 | TRBV7-3 | TGTGCCAGCAGCTTACGCCTTCGGGAGACCCAGTACTTC | CASSLRLRETQYF
NA | TRBJ2-1 | NA | 11 | TRBV30 | TGTGCCTGGAGTGACCAAGAAGAGCAGTTCTTC | CAWSDQEEQFF
NA | TRBJ2-3 | NA | 15 | TRBV4-1 | TGCGCCAGCAGCCAGTCAGCGGCTAGCACAGATACGCAGTATTTT | CASSQSAASTDTQYF
TRBD2 | TRBJ2-2 | NA | 15 | TRBV9 | TGTGCCAGCAGCCCAAGGACTAGCGGAAACGGGGAGCTGTTTTTT | CASSPRTSGNGELFF
TRBD2 | TRBJ2-1 | NA | 15 | TRBV27 | TGTGCCAGCAGTTCCTCGGGAGGGCCTTACAATGAGCAGTTCTTC | CASSSSGGPYNEQFF
NA | TRBJ2-2 | NA | 14 | TRBV5-1 | TGCGCCAGCAGCTGGAATACAGGTCCCGGGGAGCTGTTTTTT | CASSWNTGPGELFF
NA | TRBJ1-2 | NA | 14 | TRBV19 | TGTGCCAGTAGTGCCATGGGGCAGGCGCGGCGCTACACCTTC | CASSAMGQARRYTF